This T cell receptor beta chain was obtained from a study of shared clonotypes between healthy human individuals. For every subset, genomic DNA was evenly distributed across several immunoSEQ plates. Profiling relied on immunoSEQ multiplex PCR, and the TCRdb table lists in-frame clones only, not all of them. In the table there are about 2.5 million clones, roughly 92% of which are singletons. Study results and caveats: Even with large depth, rarefaction showed that sorted-subset sequencing was incomplete.

Germline-derived CDR1 and CDR2 are SQVTM and ANQGSEA. The V and J ends lost 4 bases and 6 bases respectively, with 19 bases between them. The CDR3 length is 14 residues. Concerning this clone itself: Its antigen is unidentified.

The rearrangement links TRBV29-1 to TRBJ2-7, with D tentatively TRBD2 (5 bases). Sequencing was carried out using naive CD4+ T cells from PBMCs. The sample's subset: CD45RA+ positively selected. This clonotype originated in a man between 18 and 35 years old in good health. Some clones in this sample may be carry-over from other donors' samples. The CDR3 sequence is CSVGPWGAGSEQYF. The CDR3 region has the DNA TGCAGCGTTGGCCCGTGGGGTGCTGGGAGCGAGCAGTACTTC.